These 10 T cell receptor beta chains share one sample of origin, sequenced in a study of metastatic and nonmetastatic thyroid tumors. From the PCR reads, TCRdb re-called clones with MiXCR. This sample yields 20,000 or so clones, of which approximately 29% are seen a single time; around 20% belongs to the top ten. No patient received treatment before thyroid surgery. Sequencing was done on a sample of adjacent normal tissue. The receptor set was obtained from a female donor with papillary thyroid cancer or a benign thyroid nodule (not recorded which). Some clones in this sample may be carry-over from other donors' samples.

The table lists this clone with a few counts. This sequence joins TRBV7-9 and TRBJ1-2; D not resolved. The germline V gene encodes CDR1 SEHNR and CDR2 FQNEAQ (reference sequence). The V end was cut by 8 bases, the J end by 1 base, with 11 bases between. The CDR3 runs to 13 residues. The CDR3 bases are TGTGCCAGCTCTGGGCCCCTTAACTATGGCTACACCTTC. This translates into CASSGPLNYGYTF.

V usage is TRBV6-1 and J usage is TRBJ2-5, with 14 bases fitting TRBD2. This CDR3 comprises 15 residues. CDR1 is MNHNS, CDR2 SASEGT, per germline. Germline trimming cut 6 bases from V and 5 bases from J; bases unmatched to any gene: 5. The CDR3 reads CASSGLAGGEETQYF. The CDR3 DNA reads TGTGCCAGCAGCGGACTAGCGGGAGGAGAGGAGACCCAGTACTTC.

This clone has just one count. The J gene is TRBJ2-7, the V gene TRBV5-1; no clear D. CDR1 is SGHRS, CDR2 YFSETQ, per germline. Trimming took 1 base from V and 5 from J, leaving 13 bases between them. The CDR3 contains 14 residues. The CDR3 protein is CASSLWPDGDEQYF. The CDR3 nucleotides read TGCGCCAGCAGCTTGTGGCCTGATGGGGACGAGCAGTACTTC.

V usage is TRBV30 and J usage is TRBJ1-4; TRBD1 is a possible D gene (5 bases). CDR3 length equals 14 residues. The germline gives CDR1 GTSNPN, CDR2 SVGIG (reference sequence). The V and J ends lost 1 base and 3 bases respectively, with 9 bases between them. CDR3 coding DNA: TGTGCCTGGAGTGCCCGGGGGGCTAATGAAAAACTGTTTTTT. Translating gives CAWSARGANEKLFF.

V gene TRBV30 combines with J gene TRBJ1-1; D gene unclear. Trimming took 1 base from V and 1 from J, leaving 7 bases between them. This CDR3 has 13 amino acids. CDR1 is GTSNPN and CDR2 is SVGIG in the germline V gene (reference sequence). The CDR3 bases are TGTGCCTGGAGTGAAACACAGAACACTGAAGCTTTCTTT. Protein: CAWSETQNTEAFF.

The table lists this clone with many counts. One end of the junction fails to match germline, which may point to a read error. The chain has TRBV7-3 and TRBJ2-2, with a weak D call TRBD2 (5 bases). The CDR3 runs 15 residues. Germline CDR1 is SGHTA and CDR2 is FQGTGA. The DNA of the CDR3 is TGTGCCAGCAGCTTAACTGTGGTATCTCCCGGGGAGCTGCTTTTT. Protein sequence: CASSLTVVSPGELLF.

The chain combines TRBV28 with TRBJ2-3; 8 bases agree with TRBD1. The CDR3 covers 16 residues. V shed 5 bases and J 0 bases; nucleotides not matched to a gene: 7. Germline CDR1 and CDR2: MDHEN and SYDVKM. The CDR3 loop reads CASSPTGVLSTDTQYF. CDR3 DNA: TGTGCCAGCAGTCCGACAGGGGTCTTAAGCACAGATACGCAGTATTTT.

The table lists this clone with a few counts. V gene TRBV12-3 or TRBV12-4 combines with J gene TRBJ1-5, with 7 bases lining up with TRBD1. The CDR3 runs 15 residues. V was pared by 5 bases and J by 4 bases, with 8 bases of the junction left unmatched. CDR3 DNA: TGTGCCAGCAGTCCGGACGGACAGGAAAATCAGCCCCAGCATTTT. Amino acid sequence: CASSPDGQENQPQHF.

In its sample, this clone was seen a few times. The CDR3 end shows no conserved phenylalanine or tryptophan, and so a read error is likely. The DNA is left out, because the CDR3 cannot be placed on it with certainty; the CDR3 is given as TCRdb lists it. The chain has TRBV20-1 and TRBJ2-2; the table gives TRBD1 as D, unverified against the DNA. With termini counted, the CDR3 has 9 amino acids. Germline-derived CDR1 and CDR2 are DFQATT and SNEGSKA (reference sequence). The CDR3 sequence is CSAPADPAG.

By share of the sample, this clone is medium-sized. The chain has TRBV19 and TRBJ1-5, with unresolved D. This CDR3 is 14 amino acids long. Germline values: CDR1 LNHDA, CDR2 SQIVND (reference sequence). V gave up 2 bases and J gave up 4 bases, with 9 bases separating them. This chain's CDR3 is CASSILGENQPQHF. The CDR3, as DNA: TGTGCCAGTAGTATACTGGGAGAAAATCAGCCCCAGCATTTT.